A single sample is the source of the 8 T cell receptor beta chains below, sequenced in a study of shared clonotypes between healthy human individuals. Produced via immunoSEQ multiplex PCR; TCRdb's table is partial and in-frame only. This sample carries around 600,000 clones, approximately 95% of them seen once, and the ten largest clones take approximately 0.11%. Naive CD8 cells comprised CD45RO-negative, CCR7-positively selected cells, excluding terminally differentiated effector memory CD45RA+ cells. Input material: naive CD8+ T cells sorted from blood. The receptor set was obtained from a woman under 40 in good health.

This chain links TRBV30 with TRBJ1-3, with TRBD1 matching over 8 bases. CDR1 is GTSNPN and CDR2 is SVGIG in the germline V gene (reference sequence). The CDR3 totals 14 residues. J gave up 0 bases and V 5 bases, and 3 bases lay outside the gene matches. The CDR3 DNA follows: TGTGCCTGGGGACAGGGCCACTCTGGAAACACCATATATTTT. Its translation: CAWGQGHSGNTIYF.

The chain uses TRBV7-9 and TRBJ2-5, with D unresolved. This CDR3 is 14 amino acids long. Deletions cut 1 base from V and 1 base from J, with 7 bases between. Looked up from germline, CDR1 is SEHNR and CDR2 is FQNEAQ (reference sequence). In nucleotides, the CDR3 is TGTGCCAGCAGCTTAGTTCAGATCCAAGAGACCCAGTACTTC. Amino acids: CASSLVQIQETQYF.

This chain uses TRBV18 with TRBJ1-2; D gene ambiguous. V was pared by 5 bases and J by 7 bases, with 26 bases between. The CDR3 totals 17 residues. Germline CDR1 reads KGHSH; CDR2 reads LQKENI. The DNA for the CDR3 is TGTGCCAGCTCAGACAAACGATCGAGCCGAGCGGCCGGTGGCTACACCTTC. Translated, it gives CASSDKRSSRAAGGYTF.

Regarding this clone: This same CDR3 is encoded by further DNA sequences in the sample. The J gene is TRBJ2-7, the V gene TRBV7-8; D is unclear. Trimming pared 3 bases from V and 0 bases from J, leaving 9 bases between. This CDR3 region has 14 residues. Germline V gives CDR1 SGHVS, CDR2 FQNEAQ. The CDR3 nucleotides read TGTGCCAGCAGCTTGATCGGCAGCTCCTACGAGCAGTACTTC. This encodes CASSLIGSSYEQYF.

The chain is built from TRBV7-9 and TRBJ2-1; 8 bases line up with TRBD2. Germline loops: CDR1 SEHNR, CDR2 FQNEAQ (reference sequence). The J segment lost 6 bases and the V segment lost 8 bases, leaving 9 bases of the junction unmatched. CDR3 length: 14 residues. Here the CDR3 reads CASVPGLVVNEQFF. The DNA for the CDR3 is TGTGCCAGCGTCCCGGGACTAGTGGTCAATGAGCAGTTCTTC.

This clone was counted once. The CDR3 is CASSGRGLGSEQFF. The CDR3 coding sequence is TGTGCCAGCAGCGGGCGGGGCCTGGGGTCTGAGCAGTTCTTC. The chain employs TRBV9 and TRBJ2-1, with D maybe TRBD2 (6 bases). V shed 3 bases and J shed 9 bases, with 16 bases lying between them. This CDR3 comprises 14 residues. Germline V gene data show CDR1 as SGDLS and CDR2 as YYNGEE.

This clone appeared a single time. The same CDR3 also results from other DNA sequences found in this sample. This chain connects TRBV6-1 to TRBJ2-7; D gene ambiguous. V lost 0 bases and J 0 bases, leaving 9 bases between the germline ends. Germline CDR1 and CDR2: MNHNS and SASEGT. The CDR3 totals 15 residues. CDR3 sequence (DNA): TGTGCCAGCAGTGAAGCGCTTGACACCTCCTACGAGCAGTACTTC. Translating it yields CASSEALDTSYEQYF.

The rearrangement uses TRBV12-2 and TRBJ1-2; whether TRBD1, the table's D call, matches the DNA was not checked. TRBV12-2 is a pseudogene segment. The CDR3 runs to 13 residues. CDR3 region: CASRRTANYGYTF. CDR3 bases: TGTGCAAGTCGACGTACAGCTAACTATGGCTACACCTTC.